The present T cell receptor beta chain was sequenced within a study of blood T cell repertoires in COVID-19. Study details: From T cells, B-cell-depleted T cells, or PBMCs came the material, which was cDNA or gDNA.

Authors' data handling: Amplification with reference gene primers provided the estimates of nucleated cell counts. This table comes from immunoSEQ multiplex PCR, and its TCRdb copy is limited to in-frame clones, with some not included. The D gene and trimming were derived from the DNA, and the V and J assignments and clone size from that table. This sample has about 160,000 clones, with 70% to 90% found just once. V dropped 6 bases and J dropped 5 bases, with 11 bases sitting between them. The V gene's germline CDR1 is MNHEY and CDR2 SVGAGI. This CDR3 contains 12 residues. The receptor was isolated from an older woman with COVID-19, enrolled during active disease. Source material: peripheral blood. This chain uses TRBV6-5 with TRBJ2-7, with unresolved D. The chain's CDR3 is CASSLLSNEQYF. The DNA for the CDR3 is TGTGCCAGCAGCCTCCTGAGTAACGAGCAGTACTTC.